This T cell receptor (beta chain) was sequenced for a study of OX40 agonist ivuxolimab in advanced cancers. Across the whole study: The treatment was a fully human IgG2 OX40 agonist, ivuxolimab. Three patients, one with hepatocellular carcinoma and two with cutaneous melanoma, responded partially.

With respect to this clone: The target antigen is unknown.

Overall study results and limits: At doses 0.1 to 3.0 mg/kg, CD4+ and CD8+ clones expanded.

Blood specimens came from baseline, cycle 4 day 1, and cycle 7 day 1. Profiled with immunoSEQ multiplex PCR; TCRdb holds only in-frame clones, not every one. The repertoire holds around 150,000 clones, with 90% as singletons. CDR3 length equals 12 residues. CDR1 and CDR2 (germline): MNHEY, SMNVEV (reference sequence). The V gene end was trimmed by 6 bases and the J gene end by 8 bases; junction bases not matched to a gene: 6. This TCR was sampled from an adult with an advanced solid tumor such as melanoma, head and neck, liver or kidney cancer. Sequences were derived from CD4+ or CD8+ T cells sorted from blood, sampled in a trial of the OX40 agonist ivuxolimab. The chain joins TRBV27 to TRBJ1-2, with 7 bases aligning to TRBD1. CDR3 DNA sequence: TGTGCCAGCAGCCCGACAGGGTTGGGCTACACCTTC. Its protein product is CASSPTGLGYTF.